Listed below are T cell receptor beta chains from one sample, sequenced in a study of PD-1 blockade in classical Hodgkin lymphoma. Here immunoSEQ multiplex PCR was the method, and the copy in TCRdb shows in-frame clones only, minus some. Of some 93,000 clones in the sample, roughly 78% were seen once. The sequenced sample was peripheral blood mononuclear cells (PBMCs), obtained before the fourth cycle of nivolumab. Every receptor here comes from a human donor with classical Hodgkin lymphoma. CDR3s include the opening cysteine and the closing phenylalanine or tryptophan. Each record gives: clone size, V gene, D gene, J gene, CDR3 length, CDR3 DNA, CDR3 protein. A D gene is named only where the DNA matches it firmly. Only some rows state a clone size, as once, few, many or a class for expanded clones.

clone size: NA; V gene: TRBV5-1; D gene: NA; J gene: TRBJ1-1; CDR3 length: 15; CDR3 DNA: TGCGCCAGCAGCTTAAACAGGGTCTTGAACACTGAAGCTTTCTTT; CDR3 protein: CASSLNRVLNTEAFF
clone size: NA; V gene: TRBV9; D gene: TRBD2; J gene: TRBJ2-1; CDR3 length: 16; CDR3 DNA: TGTGCCAGCAGCGAAACCTTAAGCGGGAGCTACAATGAGCAGTTCTTC; CDR3 protein: CASSETLSGSYNEQFF
clone size: NA; V gene: TRBV10-3; D gene: TRBD1; J gene: TRBJ1-1; CDR3 length: 14; CDR3 DNA: TGTGCCATCAGTAGACTGGACAGGGCCACTGAAGCTTTCTTT; CDR3 protein: CAISRLDRATEAFF
clone size: NA; V gene: TRBV4-1; D gene: NA; J gene: TRBJ1-5; CDR3 length: 14; CDR3 DNA: TGCGCCAGCAGCCAACTACAGGGTAAGCAGCCCCAGCATTTT; CDR3 protein: CASSQLQGKQPQHF
clone size: NA; V gene: TRBV29-1; D gene: NA; J gene: TRBJ2-3; CDR3 length: 16; CDR3 DNA: TGCAGCGTTGAACCTCCGGGGGAGCTAACCACAGATACGCAGTATTTT; CDR3 protein: CSVEPPGELTTDTQYF
clone size: NA; V gene: TRBV28; D gene: NA; J gene: TRBJ1-5; CDR3 length: 14; CDR3 DNA: TGTGCCAGCATTCGACCAGGGGTCGGACAGCCCCAGCATTTT; CDR3 protein: CASIRPGVGQPQHF
clone size: NA; V gene: TRBV19; D gene: NA; J gene: TRBJ2-2; CDR3 length: 14; CDR3 DNA: TGTGCCAGTAGTACACGACAGGCCGGCGGGGAGCTGTTTTTT; CDR3 protein: CASSTRQAGGELFF
clone size: once; V gene: TRBV18; D gene: NA; J gene: TRBJ2-7; CDR3 length: 18; CDR3 DNA: TGTGCCAGCTCACCACGGCACTCGACACAGGGTGTCTCCTACGAGCAGTACTTC; CDR3 protein: CASSPRHSTQGVSYEQYF
clone size: NA; V gene: TRBV7-9; D gene: TRBD1; J gene: TRBJ2-2; CDR3 length: 16; CDR3 DNA: TGTGCCAGCAGCTTACGGGCAGGGGGAAGGACCGGGGAGCTGTTTTTT; CDR3 protein: CASSLRAGGRTGELFF
clone size: NA; V gene: TRBV9; D gene: NA; J gene: TRBJ2-5; CDR3 length: 16; CDR3 DNA: TGTGCCAGCAGCTCTCCCCCAGGTGGCAGTCAAGAGACCCAGTACTTC; CDR3 protein: CASSSPPGGSQETQYF
clone size: NA; V gene: TRBV5-1; D gene: NA; J gene: TRBJ2-5; CDR3 length: 13; CDR3 DNA: TGCGCCAGCAGCTTTCAGGTCCAAGAGACCCAGTACTTC; CDR3 protein: CASSFQVQETQYF
clone size: NA; V gene: TRBV21-1; D gene: NA; J gene: TRBJ2-7; CDR3 length: 16; CDR3 DNA: TGTGCCAGCAGCAAAGACCTAGCGGGAGGGTTTCACGAGCAGTACTTC; CDR3 protein: CASSKDLAGGFHEQYF
clone size: NA; V gene: TRBV6-5; D gene: NA; J gene: TRBJ2-7; CDR3 length: 13; CDR3 DNA: TGTGCCAGCAATGAAGGATTCTACTACGAGCAGTACTTC; CDR3 protein: CASNEGFYYEQYF
clone size: NA; V gene: TRBV6-4; D gene: NA; J gene: TRBJ1-2; CDR3 length: 11; CDR3 DNA: TGTGCCAGCAGTGACCGCTATGGCTACACCTTC; CDR3 protein: CASSDRYGYTF
clone size: many; V gene: TRBV5-4; D gene: NA; J gene: TRBJ2-7; CDR3 length: 14; CDR3 DNA: TGTGCCAGCAGCTTGAGGCTATCACCCTACGAGCAGTACTTC; CDR3 protein: CASSLRLSPYEQYF
clone size: NA; V gene: TRBV13; D gene: NA; J gene: TRBJ1-2; CDR3 length: 16; CDR3 DNA: TGTGCCAGCAGCTCGAGTCGTTCAGCCATTAACTATGGCTACACCTTC; CDR3 protein: CASSSSRSAINYGYTF
clone size: few; V gene: TRBV7-9; D gene: NA; J gene: TRBJ2-2; CDR3 length: 15; CDR3 DNA: TGTGCCAGCAGCCTCGGACAAGCGAACACCGGGGAGCTGTTTTTT; CDR3 protein: CASSLGQANTGELFF
clone size: NA; V gene: TRBV6-5; D gene: NA; J gene: TRBJ2-2; CDR3 length: 15; CDR3 DNA: TGTGCCAGCAGTTACGGCCAGGGCTTCGGCGGGGAGCTGTTTTTT; CDR3 protein: CASSYGQGFGGELFF
clone size: NA; V gene: TRBV5-4; D gene: NA; J gene: TRBJ1-4; CDR3 length: 17; CDR3 DNA: TGTGCCAGCAGCTTGGCCTCCCCGACAGCAACTAATGAAAAACTGTTTTTT; CDR3 protein: CASSLASPTATNEKLFF
clone size: NA; V gene: TRBV5-4; D gene: NA; J gene: TRBJ1-1; CDR3 length: 14; CDR3 DNA: TGTGCCAGCAGTGCCCAGGGTATCGGCACTGAAGCTTTCTTT; CDR3 protein: CASSAQGIGTEAFF
clone size: NA; V gene: TRBV19; D gene: NA; J gene: TRBJ1-6; CDR3 length: 15; CDR3 DNA: TGTGCCAGTATGAGGCGAAGGAGCGATAATTCACCCCTCCACTTT; CDR3 protein: CASMRRRSDNSPLHF
clone size: once; V gene: TRBV6-4; D gene: NA; J gene: TRBJ2-6; CDR3 length: 19; CDR3 DNA: TGTGCCAGCAGTGAATTTCCCTTCGAGGGTAACTCTGGGGCCAACGTCCTGACTTTC; CDR3 protein: CASSEFPFEGNSGANVLTF
clone size: NA; V gene: TRBV2; D gene: TRBD2; J gene: TRBJ2-3; CDR3 length: 17; CDR3 DNA: TGTGCCAGCAGTGAGACTAGCGGGGGAATCGTGTCAGATACGCAGTATTTT; CDR3 protein: CASSETSGGIVSDTQYF
clone size: NA; V gene: TRBV9; D gene: NA; J gene: TRBJ1-2; CDR3 length: 13; CDR3 DNA: TGTGCCAGCAGCGTAGCACCCCAGTTGGGCTACACCTTC; CDR3 protein: CASSVAPQLGYTF
clone size: NA; V gene: TRBV4-1; D gene: TRBD2; J gene: TRBJ2-3; CDR3 length: 20; CDR3 DNA: TGCGCCAGCAGCCAACCCCCTGGTTTGGCTAGCGGGGGGACCACAGATACGCAGTATTTT; CDR3 protein: CASSQPPGLASGGTTDTQYF
clone size: NA; V gene: TRBV5-4; D gene: NA; J gene: TRBJ1-1; CDR3 length: 11; CDR3 DNA: TGTGCCAGCAGCTACCAGGGGGAAGCTTTCTTT; CDR3 protein: CASSYQGEAFF
clone size: NA; V gene: TRBV29-1; D gene: TRBD2; J gene: TRBJ2-5; CDR3 length: 16; CDR3 DNA: TGCAGCGTTGAGGGGCTAGCGGGATCCTACCAAGAGACCCAGTACTTC; CDR3 protein: CSVEGLAGSYQETQYF
clone size: NA; V gene: TRBV5-3; D gene: NA; J gene: TRBJ1-3; CDR3 length: 16; CDR3 DNA: TGTGCCAGAAGCCACGGGACGGGGGGTATTTTGGACACCATATATTTT; CDR3 protein: CARSHGTGGILDTIYF
clone size: NA; V gene: TRBV7-9; D gene: TRBD1; J gene: TRBJ1-4; CDR3 length: 15; CDR3 DNA: TGTGCCAGCAGCCTCTACGGGACAGAGAATGAAAAACTGTTTTTT; CDR3 protein: CASSLYGTENEKLFF